The rows below give T cell receptor beta chains drawn from one sample of a study of T cell responses to AZD1222 COVID-19 vaccine. Clones were sequenced by immunoSEQ multiplex PCR, and TCRdb holds only the in-frame ones, with some missing. Altogether about 140,000 clones are present, roughly 91% being singletons, with the ten largest covering approximately 5%. Material: peripheral blood, obtained on day 0 of AZD1222 vaccination. The receptors shown here come from an adult in good health. The CDR3 runs from the conserved cysteine through the conserved F or W.

j_call	v_call	cdr3_aa
TRBJ1-5	TRBV6-5	CASSPDSRNQPQHF
TRBJ2-7	TRBV9	CASREWEGHEQYF
TRBJ1-4	TRBV27	CASSGTGANEKLFF
TRBJ2-7	TRBV7-2	CASSLDPFREQYF
TRBJ2-1	TRBV6-5	CASSYTGAGGGNEQFF
TRBJ2-6	TRBV27	CASSALGAGVTGANVLTF
TRBJ2-5	TRBV7-9	CASRSRTAGAETQYF
TRBJ1-1	TRBV6-5	CASNRGYTEAFF
TRBJ2-3	TRBV20-1	CSASGLAADTQYF
TRBJ2-1	TRBV1	CTSGPQGVGGRFF
TRBJ2-7	TRBV9	CASSVEGVSYEQYF
TRBJ1-2	TRBV7-9	CASSLGVRGQAPRDYGYTF
TRBJ1-2	TRBV6-5	CASSPRTFQTGYTF
TRBJ2-3	TRBV5-1	CASSSSTSGSSTDTQYF
TRBJ2-3	TRBV5-6	CASSSGQGFYDTQYF
TRBJ2-5	TRBV30	CAWSGGRSDKETQYF
TRBJ1-5	TRBV30	CAWSVSQGEWQPQHF
TRBJ1-3	TRBV9	CASSVSGTDSGNTIYF
TRBJ1-1	TRBV19	CASSWTGGVEAFF
TRBJ1-1	TRBV12-3/TRBV12-4	CASSFRGGTEAFF
TRBJ1-1	TRBV18	CASSPPSVGGTEAFF
TRBJ2-5	TRBV9	CASSVAWGQETQYF
TRBJ1-4	TRBV7-8	CASSPRTGGSTNEKLFF
TRBJ1-2	TRBV5-5	CASSLTDAYGYTF
TRBJ2-5	TRBV10-1	CASSESLLGETQYF
TRBJ2-2	TRBV5-1	CASSLEARLNTGELFF
TRBJ2-2	TRBV6-5	CASDWGTGELFF
TRBJ1-5	TRBV11-2	CASSIGPSGPQHF
TRBJ1-6	TRBV6-1	CASSEGMRGGNSPLHF
TRBJ2-5	TRBV14	CASSRTIQETQYF
TRBJ2-1	TRBV29-1	CSGVGGGGRSSYNEQFF
TRBJ2-3	TRBV12-3/TRBV12-4	CASSGFDTQYF
TRBJ1-2	TRBV7-2	CASSLDATPNYGYTF
TRBJ1-3	TRBV7-9	CASSLEQTAGNTIYF
TRBJ2-5	TRBV7-2	CASSLEPGREETQYF
TRBJ2-2	TRBV6-2/TRBV6-3	CASSYSGTGVTGELFF
TRBJ2-5	TRBV9	CASSALGRTQYF
TRBJ2-3	TRBV6-1	CASSDQDTQYF
TRBJ1-2	TRBV19	CASRETTNYGYTF
TRBJ1-2	TRBV19	CASSPGTNYGYTF
TRBJ1-3	TRBV10-3	CASVGPDSPSSGNTIYF
TRBJ2-2	TRBV18	CASSQKGPTVKNTGELFF
TRBJ1-5	TRBV7-2	CASSTDSNQPQHF
TRBJ1-2	TRBV12-3/TRBV12-4	CASSLSNYGYTF
TRBJ1-2	TRBV6-5	CASSTGGPYGYTF
TRBJ2-1	TRBV6-1	CASSERDRPNEQFF